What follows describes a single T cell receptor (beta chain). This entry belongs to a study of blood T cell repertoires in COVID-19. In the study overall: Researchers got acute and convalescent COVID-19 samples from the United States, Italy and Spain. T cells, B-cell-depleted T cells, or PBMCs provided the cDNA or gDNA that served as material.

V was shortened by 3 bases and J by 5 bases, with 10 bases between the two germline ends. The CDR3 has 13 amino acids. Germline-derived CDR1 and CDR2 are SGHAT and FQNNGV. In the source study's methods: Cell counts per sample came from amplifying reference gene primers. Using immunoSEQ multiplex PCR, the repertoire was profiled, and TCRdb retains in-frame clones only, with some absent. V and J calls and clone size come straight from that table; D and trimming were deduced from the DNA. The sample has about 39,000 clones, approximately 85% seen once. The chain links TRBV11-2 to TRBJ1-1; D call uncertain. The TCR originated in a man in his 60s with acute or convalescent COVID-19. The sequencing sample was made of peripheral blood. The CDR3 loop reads CASSFTRGTEAFF. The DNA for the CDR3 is TGTGCCAGCAGCTTCACGCGGGGAACTGAAGCTTTCTTT.